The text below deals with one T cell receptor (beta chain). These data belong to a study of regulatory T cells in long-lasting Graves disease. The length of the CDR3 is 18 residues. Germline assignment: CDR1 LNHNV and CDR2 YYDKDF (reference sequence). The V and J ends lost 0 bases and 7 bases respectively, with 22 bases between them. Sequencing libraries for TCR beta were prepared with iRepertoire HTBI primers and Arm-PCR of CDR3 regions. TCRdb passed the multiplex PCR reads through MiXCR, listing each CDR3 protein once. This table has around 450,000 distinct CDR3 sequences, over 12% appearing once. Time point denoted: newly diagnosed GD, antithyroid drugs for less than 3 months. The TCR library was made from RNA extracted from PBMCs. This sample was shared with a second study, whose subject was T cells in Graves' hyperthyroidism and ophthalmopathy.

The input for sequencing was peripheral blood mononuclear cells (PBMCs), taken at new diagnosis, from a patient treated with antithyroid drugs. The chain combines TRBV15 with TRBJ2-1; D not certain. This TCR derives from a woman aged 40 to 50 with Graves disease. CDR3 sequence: CATSRDRVGPGGSNEQFF. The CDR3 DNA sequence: TGTGCCACCAGCAGAGATCGAGTTGGGCCAGGCGGTTCAAATGAGCAGTTCTTC. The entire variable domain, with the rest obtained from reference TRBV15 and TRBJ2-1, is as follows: DAMVIQNPRYQVTQFGKPVTLSCSQTLNHNVMYWYQQKSSQAPKLLFHYYDKDFNNEADTPDNFQSRRPNTSFCFLDIRSPGLGDTAMYLCATSRDRVGPGGSNEQFFGPGTRLTVL.